Following are 22 T cell receptor beta chains from one sample sequenced in a study of CD8+ T cells in alopecia areata. Treatment given: oral pan-JAK inhibitor, 5-10 mg twice daily. RNA was extracted and reverse transcribed into cDNA as the sequencing template. Repertoires were generated with immunoSEQ multiplex PCR, while TCRdb's copy carries only in-frame clones and drops some. The sample records around 86,000 clones, just over 70% being singletons. Sequenced material: CD8+ T cells sorted from blood, taken between weeks 43 and 45, from a patient treated with tofacitinib. These receptors all stem from a human donor with alopecia areata.

The chain has TRBV2 and TRBJ2-7, with TRBD1 matching 8 bases. Per germline, CDR1 SNHLY and CDR2 FYNNEI. V trimming: 8 bases; J trimming: 6 bases; junction bases outside the gene matches: 9. This CDR3 is 13 amino acids long. Here the CDR3 reads CASRWTGNREQYF. CDR3 DNA: TGTGCCAGCCGGTGGACAGGGAATCGCGAGCAGTACTTC.

The chain carries TRBV7-3 and TRBJ1-1, with 8 bases fitting TRBD1. The CDR3 length is 14 residues. Trimming at V came to 5 bases and at J to 8 bases, leaving 10 bases not matched to a gene. Looked up from germline, CDR1 is SGHTA and CDR2 is FQGTGA. For the CDR3, the DNA is TGTGCCAGCAGCCCAGGGGGCCTTTTCTCGGAAGCTTTCTTT. This sequence encodes CASSPGGLFSEAFF.

The rearrangement joins TRBV4-3 to TRBJ1-1; TRBD1 is a possible D gene (5 bases). CDR1 and CDR2 (germline): LGHNA, YSLEER. This CDR3 has 15 residues. The V gene lost 0 bases and the J gene lost 7 bases, with 15 bases spanning the gap. The CDR3 sequence is CASSQEGVEGDEAFF. For the CDR3, the DNA is TGCGCCAGCAGCCAAGAAGGTGTTGAAGGGGATGAAGCTTTCTTT.

The chain links TRBV5-6 to TRBJ1-1; TRBD1 might be the D (6 bases). The CDR3 has 12 residues. Trimming shortened V by 2 bases and J by 7 bases, and 9 bases separated the two germline ends. Germline V gene lookup returns CDR1 SGHDT and CDR2 YYEEEE. This chain's CDR3 is CASSFGQNEAFF. The CDR3 nucleotides are TGTGCCAGCAGCTTCGGACAGAATGAAGCTTTCTTT.

V is TRBV29-1 and J is TRBJ1-2; D remains ambiguous. Deletions cut 4 bases from V and 0 bases from J, with 9 bases between. Germline V gives CDR1 SQVTM, CDR2 ANQGSEA. This CDR3 is 13 amino acids long. As DNA, the CDR3 is TGCAGCGTTGTGGAAGATTCTAACTATGGCTACACCTTC. It translates to CSVVEDSNYGYTF. Drawing the rest from reference TRBV29-1 and TRBJ1-2, the complete variable domain is SAVISQKPSRDICQRGTSLTIQCQVDSQVTMMFWYRQQPGQSLTLIATANQGSEATYESGFVIDKFPISRPNLTFSTLTVSNMSPEDSSIYLCSVVEDSNYGYTFGSGTRLTVV.

The V and J genes are TRBV6-6 and TRBJ2-7, with D possibly being TRBD2 (6 bases). This CDR3 comprises 15 residues. Trimming left V 4 bases short and J 2 bases short, with 15 bases between. The germline V gene has CDR1 MNHNY and CDR2 SVGAGI (reference sequence). The CDR3 protein is CASSSGGGVPYEQYF. The CDR3 bases are TGTGCCAGCAGTTCCGGTGGCGGGGTTCCCTACGAGCAGTACTTC.

This clone was detected a few times. The chain joins TRBV29-1 to TRBJ1-1; D gene uncertain. V shed 4 bases and J shed 5 bases, with 11 bases lying between them. CDR1 is SQVTM and CDR2 is ANQGSEA in the germline V gene. This CDR3 contains 12 residues. DNA of the CDR3: TGCAGCGTTGTAAAGGGTGGGACTGAAGCTTTCTTT. This codes for CSVVKGGTEAFF.

The chain employs TRBV5-1 and TRBJ2-7; tentative D call: TRBD1 (6 bases). V lost 4 bases to trimming and J lost 2 bases, with 16 bases between them. The CDR3 is 15 amino acids. Germline V gene lookup returns CDR1 SGHRS and CDR2 YFSETQ. The DNA for the CDR3 is TGCGCCAGCAGCCCCTGGGACAAAAGAACCTACGAGCAGTACTTC. It codes for CASSPWDKRTYEQYF.

The rearrangement links TRBV6-5 to TRBJ2-1; 9 bases match TRBD2. CDR3 size: 14 residues. V was pared by 3 bases and J by 6 bases, with 3 bases of the junction left unmatched. Germline lookup yields CDR1 MNHEY and CDR2 SVGAGI. This chain's CDR3 is CASSYSGGGNEQFF. Written as DNA, the CDR3 is TGTGCCAGCAGTTATAGCGGGGGTGGCAATGAGCAGTTCTTC.

This chain uses TRBV7-9 with TRBJ1-1; a weak D match, TRBD1 (5 bases). Trimming removed 8 bases from V and 6 bases from J, with 13 bases in between. Germline assignment: CDR1 SEHNR and CDR2 FQNEAQ (reference sequence). This CDR3 comprises 12 residues. The CDR3 coding sequence is TGTGCCAGCGGCACGTGGGGGTCTGAAGCTTTCTTT. Its protein product is CASGTWGSEAFF.

This clone came up a few times. The chain couples TRBV29-1 to TRBJ2-5; D possibly matches TRBD1 or TRBD2 (5 bases each). The DNA end favors TRBJ2-7, so the J call may be wrong. The CDR3 totals 15 residues. Germline CDR1 and CDR2: SQVTM and ANQGSEA. CDR3 coding DNA: TGCAGCGTTGAAGTACGGGGCAGGGAAACCTACGAGCAGTACTTC. Translation gives CSVEVRGRETYEQYF.

The V call is TRBV5-6, the J call TRBJ2-7; the D is unclear. CDR3 length: 12 amino acids. From germline, CDR1 is SGHDT and CDR2 YYEEEE. The germline V and J ends were trimmed by 4 bases and 6 bases, with 11 bases remaining between them. The DNA for the CDR3 is TGTGCCAGCAGCACTGCTAACGGCGAGCAGTACTTC. It encodes CASSTANGEQYF.

The CDR3 DNA sequence: TGTGCCAGCAGTTTGATACCGGGGGGAAGAGGAGATACGCAGTATTTT. As protein: CASSLIPGGRGDTQYF. The gene calls are TRBV27 and TRBJ2-3; 7 bases align to TRBD2. Germline CDR1 and CDR2: MNHEY and SMNVEV (reference sequence). With 3 bases clipped from V and 5 bases from J, the junction kept 11 bases outside the gene matches. There are 16 residues in the CDR3.

V usage is TRBV5-6 and J usage is TRBJ2-7; 7 bases are a match to TRBD1. The germline V gene encodes CDR1 SGHDT and CDR2 YYEEEE. This CDR3 has 15 residues. V lost 4 bases and J lost 3; bases outside the gene matches: 10. The CDR3 region has the DNA TGTGCCAGCAGCATCCGGACAGGTCTTAGCTACGAGCAGTACTTC. This translates into CASSIRTGLSYEQYF.

The chain employs TRBV7-8 and TRBJ1-1; D is uncertain. Per the germline V gene, CDR1 is SGHVS and CDR2 is FQNEAQ. The ends were cut back, 4 bases at V and 4 bases at J, with 7 bases in the middle. The CDR3 is 12 residues long. DNA for the CDR3: TGTGCCAGCAGCTGGGGATCCACTGAAGCTTTCTTT. Amino acid sequence: CASSWGSTEAFF.

This sequence joins TRBV27 and TRBJ2-1, with 12 bases aligning to TRBD2. V lost 6 bases to trimming and J lost 7 bases; unmatched junction nucleotides: 7. The CDR3 extends over 15 amino acids. Looked up from germline, CDR1 is MNHEY and CDR2 is SMNVEV (reference sequence). The CDR3 coding sequence is TGTGCCAGCAGACTAGCGGGGGGACGTAGTAATGAGCAGTTCTTC. This gives the protein CASRLAGGRSNEQFF.

The V call is TRBV2, the J call TRBJ1-1; the D gene is possibly TRBD1 (6 bases). This CDR3 has 13 amino acids. Trimming left V 11 bases short and J 4 bases short, with 17 bases between. Germline-derived CDR1 and CDR2 are SNHLY and FYNNEI. The CDR3 spells CAQQPQGSTEAFF. The CDR3 DNA sequence: TGTGCCCAGCAACCTCAGGGGTCCACTGAAGCTTTCTTT.

V is TRBV6-5 and J is TRBJ2-1, with 12 bases fitting TRBD1. V shed 2 bases and J 9 bases; nucleotides not matched to a gene: 5. The CDR3 covers 15 residues. Per germline, CDR1 MNHEY and CDR2 SVGAGI. CDR3 coding DNA: TGTGCCAGCAGTTACGCGGGACAGGGGGCTGGTGAGCAGTTCTTC. This codes for CASSYAGQGAGEQFF.

V gene TRBV9 combines with J gene TRBJ1-1, with 7 bases matching TRBD1. CDR3 size: 14 residues. The ends lost 0 bases at V and 1 base at J; junction bases unmatched: 0. The V gene's germline CDR1 is SGDLS and CDR2 YYNGEE. CDR3 nucleotides: TGTGCCAGCAGCGTAGAGGGGGCGAACACTGAAGCTTTCTTT. This translates into CASSVEGANTEAFF.

The chain has TRBV29-1 and TRBJ1-2; D remains ambiguous. Germline V gene data show CDR1 as SQVTM and CDR2 as ANQGSEA. The ends were cut back, 4 bases at V and 7 bases at J, with 22 bases in the middle. The CDR3 has 15 amino acids. As DNA, the CDR3 is TGCAGCGTTGTTGGGATGGGCGCCGTTGGCTCTGGCTACACCTTC. The encoded protein is CSVVGMGAVGSGYTF.

This chain links TRBV7-9 with TRBJ2-4; the match to TRBD1 covers 8 bases. Germline V gene lookup returns CDR1 SEHNR and CDR2 FQNEAQ (reference sequence). The CDR3 is 16 amino acids. V shed 5 bases and J 1 base; nucleotides not matched to a gene: 7. The CDR3 region has the DNA TGTGCCAGCAGCGAAAGACAGGGGCCGGCCAAAAACATTCAGTACTTC. It encodes CASSERQGPAKNIQYF.

The J gene is TRBJ1-2, the V gene TRBV5-1, with D perhaps matching TRBD1 (6 bases). Germline-derived CDR1 and CDR2 are SGHRS and YFSETQ. This CDR3 is 16 amino acids long. V lost 1 base and J lost 6, with 19 bases in between. The chain's CDR3 is CASSLISAGVINGYTF. The CDR3 DNA is TGCGCCAGCAGCTTGATTTCGGCAGGGGTCATAAATGGCTACACCTTC.